Below, 25 T cell receptor beta chains from the same sample are listed, as sequenced in a study of HIV-infected patients and healthy controls. TCRdb used MiXCR to reprocess the 5' RACE reads, holding one entry per CDR3 protein. The top ten clones hold 4.5% to 7% of a sample with roughly 70,000 distinct CDR3 sequences, 15% to 20% of them seen once. The sequencing input was CD4+ T cells from blood. These TCRs come from a human donor in good health.

In its sample, this clonotype was seen a few times. V and J are TRBV7-2 and TRBJ2-5; 11 positions agree with TRBD2. Looked up from germline, CDR1 is SGHTA and CDR2 is FQGNSA. After removal of 5 bases from V and 3 bases from J, the junction contained 8 bases not matched to a gene. The CDR3 spans 16 residues. CDR3 in DNA: TGTGCCAGCAGCCCGCTTACTAGCGGGGGAAAAGAGACCCAGTACTTC. It translates to CASSPLTSGGKETQYF.

V gene TRBV19 combines with J gene TRBJ2-5; 10 bases match TRBD1. Germline V gene sequence: CDR1 LNHDA, CDR2 SQIVND (reference sequence). V shed 5 bases, J shed 4 bases, and the junction held 10 bases outside the gene matches. The CDR3 has 16 residues. CDR3 coding DNA: TGTGCCAGTAGTGCCGGACAGGGGGTCTCTTTAGAGACCCAGTACTTC. Residues: CASSAGQGVSLETQYF.

This clonotype was seen a few times. The rearrangement joins TRBV3-1 to TRBJ2-5; possibly TRBD2 for D (6 bases). The germline V gene has CDR1 LGHDT and CDR2 YNNKEL (reference sequence). V dropped 2 bases and J dropped 5 bases, with 15 bases sitting between them. This CDR3 is built from 15 residues. This CDR3 reads CASSQPGLHPETQYF. The CDR3 nucleotides are TGTGCCAGCAGCCAACCAGGACTACACCCTGAGACCCAGTACTTC.

The chain is built from TRBV5-5 and TRBJ2-3; the D is unclear. This CDR3 is 16 amino acids long. V was trimmed by 1 base and J by 0 bases, leaving 12 bases between them. The V gene's germline CDR1 is SGHKS and CDR2 YYEKEE (reference sequence). The CDR3 region is CASSLPDTPSTDTQYF. The DNA of the CDR3 is TGTGCCAGCAGCTTGCCCGACACCCCGAGCACAGATACGCAGTATTTT.

The chain couples TRBV7-2 to TRBJ2-7; 12 bases are shared with TRBD2. With 1 base clipped from V and 6 bases from J, the junction kept 4 bases outside the gene matches. CDR3 size: 15 residues. CDR1 is SGHTA, CDR2 FQGNSA, per germline. The CDR3 sequence: CASSLELAGGREQYF. The CDR3 DNA sequence: TGTGCCAGCAGCTTAGAGCTAGCGGGGGGGCGCGAGCAGTACTTC.

The gene calls are TRBV30 and TRBJ2-1, with D perhaps matching TRBD2 (6 bases). CDR1 and CDR2 (germline): GTSNPN, SVGIG (reference sequence). Trimming removed 3 bases at V and 1 base at J, with 10 bases between. The CDR3 sequence is 14 residues long. CDR3: CAWRVAGSYNEQFF. The CDR3 nucleotides read TGTGCCTGGAGGGTGGCGGGATCCTACAATGAGCAGTTCTTC.

This clonotype was seen only a few times. The chain recombines TRBV2 with TRBJ2-3; maybe TRBD2 (6 bases). V dropped 6 bases and J dropped 3 bases, with 16 bases sitting between them. The V gene's germline CDR1 is SNHLY and CDR2 FYNNEI. This CDR3 comprises 15 residues. The CDR3 loop reads CASSRRGQPTDTQYF. The CDR3 DNA follows: TGTGCCAGCAGCCGGCGGGGCCAACCGACAGATACGCAGTATTTT.

This clonotype turned up a few times. The chain employs TRBV7-9 and TRBJ2-4, with a possible D match to TRBD1 (6 bases). The CDR3 sequence is 17 residues long. CDR1 is SEHNR, CDR2 FQNEAQ, per germline (reference sequence). Deletions cut 1 base from V and 0 bases from J, with 13 bases between. CDR3 residues: CASSLGQGLAAKNIQYF. The DNA for the CDR3 is TGTGCCAGCAGCTTAGGGCAGGGGCTTGCAGCCAAAAACATTCAGTACTTC.

At least ten counts were recorded for this clonotype. This rearrangement joins TRBV6-1 to TRBJ2-7; 7 bases fit TRBD2. The V and J ends lost 4 bases and 3 bases, in that order; junction bases with no gene match: 3. From germline, CDR1 is MNHNS and CDR2 SASEGT. The CDR3 is 13 residues long. For the CDR3, the DNA is TGTGCCAGCAGTGGGGAGGGCTACTACGAGCAGTACTTC. Translating gives CASSGEGYYEQYF.

This clonotype was found many times. The chain carries TRBV7-2 and TRBJ2-3, with 7 bases that match TRBD2. This CDR3 is built from 15 residues. Germline V lookup: CDR1 SGHTA, CDR2 FQGNSA. The trim removed 5 bases at V and 2 bases at J, leaving 7 bases unmatched. The CDR3, as DNA: TGTGCCAGCAGCCCGCGGGACTACTTCACAGATACGCAGTATTTT. Encoded protein: CASSPRDYFTDTQYF.

The V call is TRBV3-1, the J call TRBJ1-4; D ambiguous. CDR3 length: 14 residues. Trimming left V 3 bases short and J 2 bases short, with 7 bases between. Germline CDR1 is LGHDT and CDR2 is YNNKEL (reference sequence). The chain's CDR3 is CASSHRRTNEKLFF. The CDR3 DNA is TGTGCCAGCAGCCACCGACGGACTAATGAAAAACTGTTTTTT.

This clonotype was seen more than once but under ten times. This rearrangement joins TRBV5-5 to TRBJ1-3; 8 nucleotides align to TRBD1. V trimming: 2 bases; J trimming: 4 bases; junction bases outside the gene matches: 8. CDR3 size: 16 residues. Germline CDR1 SGHKS, CDR2 YYEKEE (reference sequence). The CDR3 DNA reads TGTGCCAGCAGCTTCGGGGGACAGGTCTACGGAAACACCATATATTTT. Encoded protein: CASSFGGQVYGNTIYF.

This clonotype has a handful of counts. The CDR3 sequence is CASSLRQGRYNEQFF. The CDR3 DNA is TGTGCCAGCAGCCTAAGACAGGGACGGTACAATGAGCAGTTCTTC. The chain carries TRBV5-5 and TRBJ2-1, with 7 bases fitting TRBD1. Germline CDR1 and CDR2: SGHKS and YYEKEE (reference sequence). Trimming cost V 4 bases and J 4 bases; bases outside gene matches: 8. There are 15 residues in the CDR3.

The rearrangement links TRBV6-1 to TRBJ1-1; D is undetermined. V was trimmed by 1 base and J by 6 bases, leaving 3 bases between them. The CDR3 consists of 11 residues. Germline V gene lookup returns CDR1 MNHNS and CDR2 SASEGT. DNA for the CDR3: TGTGCCAGCAGTGAAGTCTCTGAAGCTTTCTTT. This encodes CASSEVSEAFF.

This clonotype was detected only a few times. V and J are TRBV6-2 or TRBV6-3 and TRBJ2-1; no clear D gene. Germline V gene sequence: CDR1 MNHEY, CDR2 SVGEGT. CDR3 length: 11 residues. V lost 2 bases and J lost 10, with 6 bases in between. Here the CDR3 reads CASSYLGEQFF. The CDR3 nucleotides are TGTGCCAGCAGTTACCTAGGGGAGCAGTTCTTC.

This chain links TRBV7-9 with TRBJ1-5, with unresolved D. Trimming pared 5 bases from V and 4 bases from J, leaving 6 bases between. Germline CDR1 and CDR2: SEHNR and FQNEAQ (reference sequence). The CDR3 totals 12 residues. CDR3 protein: CASSPINQPQHF. The CDR3 DNA reads TGTGCCAGCAGCCCGATTAATCAGCCCCAGCATTTT.

This clonotype was counted many times. Compared with germline, one end of the junction differs, possibly owing to a read error. The V gene is TRBV12-3 or TRBV12-4, the J gene TRBJ2-5, with D uncertain. The CDR3 length is 12 residues. The CDR3 nucleotides read TGTGCCAGCAGTTTTCGGCAAGGGACCCAGTACTTC. It specifies CASSFRQGTQYF.

This clonotype was counted only a few times. This chain joins TRBV10-3 and TRBJ2-1; TRBD2 aligns across 10 bases. The CDR3 contains 13 residues. The germline CDR1 and CDR2 sequences are ENHRY and SYGVKD. J gave up 6 bases and V 10 bases, and 6 bases lay outside the gene matches. Written as DNA, the CDR3 is TGTGCCACCACGCTAGCGGGAGCCAATGAGCAGTTCTTC. Residues: CATTLAGANEQFF.

This clonotype has a count of ten or more. The rearrangement links TRBV7-2 to TRBJ2-1, with 14 bases identical to TRBD2. The junction had 16 bases not matched to a gene; V was cut back by 5 bases and J by 10 bases. The CDR3 spans 18 residues. Germline loops: CDR1 SGHTA, CDR2 FQGNSA. CDR3 amino acids: CASSLNFMTSGGAGEQFF. As DNA, the CDR3 is TGTGCCAGCAGCCTAAACTTTATGACTAGCGGGGGGGCCGGGGAGCAGTTCTTC.

In this sample, this clonotype turned up a few times. DNA of the CDR3: TGTGCCAGCACTACTAGCGGGAAGCAGTTCTTC. This gives the protein CASTTSGKQFF. V gene TRBV6-1 combines with J gene TRBJ2-1; TRBD2 aligns across 10 bases. V lost 7 bases to trimming and J lost 11 bases; unmatched junction nucleotides: 2. CDR1 is MNHNS, CDR2 SASEGT, per germline. This CDR3 comprises 11 residues.

The CDR3 is CASREGDQSLPTEAFF. CDR3 bases: TGTGCCAGCAGGGAGGGGGACCAGAGTTTGCCCACTGAAGCTTTCTTT. The chain joins TRBV5-4 to TRBJ1-1, with a possible D match to TRBD1 (6 bases). Germline V gene data show CDR1 as SGHNT and CDR2 as YYREEE (reference sequence). V was trimmed by 5 bases and J by 4 bases, leaving 21 bases between them. The CDR3 extends over 16 amino acids.

The chain employs TRBV5-4 and TRBJ2-6, with a possible D match to TRBD1 (5 bases). Germline CDR1 SGHNT, CDR2 YYREEE (reference sequence). V dropped 4 bases and J dropped 4 bases, with 12 bases sitting between them. This CDR3 is built from 15 residues. The CDR3 is CASSTQGLGANVLTF. In DNA, the CDR3 is TGTGCCAGCAGCACTCAGGGCCTAGGGGCCAACGTCCTGACTTTC.

As regards this clonotype: The junction differs from germline at one of its ends, possibly a read error. The rearrangement links TRBV6-1 to TRBJ1-4; D possibly corresponds to TRBD1 (6 bases). The germline V gene has CDR1 MNHNS and CDR2 SASEGT. This CDR3 is 15 amino acids long. DNA for the CDR3: TGTCCCAGCAGGCCCCCAGGGGCAACTAATGAAAAACTGTTTTTT. Amino acids: CPSRPPGATNEKLFF.

The chain has TRBV12-3 or TRBV12-4 and TRBJ2-3, with 9 positions matching TRBD1. The CDR3 is 15 residues long. V shed 6 bases, J shed 0 bases, and the junction held 4 bases outside the gene matches. Written as DNA, the CDR3 is TGTGCCAGCAGCCCAGACAGGGGGAGCACAGATACGCAGTATTTT. It specifies CASSPDRGSTDTQYF.

This clonotype was counted ten times or more. CDR3 DNA sequence: TGTGCCAGCAGCCGACAGAAGGGAGGAAAACTGTTTTTT. This codes for CASSRQKGGKLFF. This chain joins TRBV9 and TRBJ1-4, with a tentative D call TRBD1 (5 bases). In germline, CDR1 is SGDLS, CDR2 YYNGEE. CDR3 length: 13 residues. V lost 4 bases and J lost 10, with 14 bases in between.